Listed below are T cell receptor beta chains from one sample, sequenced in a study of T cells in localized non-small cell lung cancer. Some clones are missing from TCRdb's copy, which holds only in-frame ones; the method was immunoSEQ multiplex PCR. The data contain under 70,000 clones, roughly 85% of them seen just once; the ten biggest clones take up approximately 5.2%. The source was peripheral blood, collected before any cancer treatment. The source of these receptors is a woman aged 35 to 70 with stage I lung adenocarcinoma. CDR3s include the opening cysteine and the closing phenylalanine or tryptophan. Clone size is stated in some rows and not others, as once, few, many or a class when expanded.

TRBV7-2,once,CASSPGGPYEQYF
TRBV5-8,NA,CASSFTTGRDTQYF
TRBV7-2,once,CASSLSQGKHNEQFF
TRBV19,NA,CASSIGAVTDTQYF
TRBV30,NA,CAWSVPMPDRRKETQYF
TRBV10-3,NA,CAISESLAGGLHEQYF
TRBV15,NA,CATSRDGGRKLFF
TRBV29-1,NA,CSVAPVIGETQYF
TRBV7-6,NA,CASSLEQGAIGELFF
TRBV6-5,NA,CAARQHKRLNTEAFF
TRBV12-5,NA,CTSGLVIGGGGQPQHF
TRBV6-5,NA,CASSESSYNSPLHF
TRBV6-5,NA,CASSEVPSAQFF
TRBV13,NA,CASKFSRGMNTEAFF
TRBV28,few,CASSPRHNSPLHF
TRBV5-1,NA,CASSLNILTEAFF
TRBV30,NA,CAWMREWGGYGYTF
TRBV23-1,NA,CASSQFDVRGSPLHF
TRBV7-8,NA,CASSLAGNTEAFF
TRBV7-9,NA,CASRHGQASYEQYF
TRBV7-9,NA,CASSLNSVSDTQYF
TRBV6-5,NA,CASSAGQYNSPLHF
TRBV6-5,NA,CASSPTRGTDTQYF
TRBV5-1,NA,CASSLSGQIYEQYF
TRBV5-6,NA,CASSHRGPGANVLTF
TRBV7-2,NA,CASSRRGLSGYTF
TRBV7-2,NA,CASSLGSGNEQFF
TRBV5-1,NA,CASSLDGGRGTGELFF
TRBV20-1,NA,CSLGESYEQYF
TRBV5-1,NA,CASSWVSGGSYNEQFF
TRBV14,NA,CASSPVGLNIQYF
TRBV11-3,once,CASSYSGTGNTGELFF
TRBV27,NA,CASSLKGQGYEQYF
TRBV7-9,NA,CASSPRASGSLGTQYF
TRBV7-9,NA,CASSKSYEQYF